This T cell receptor beta chain was recovered during a study of shared clonotypes between healthy human individuals. General study points: Clonotypes which were not shared had lower generation probabilities than clonotypes that all four donors shared.

The germline V gene has CDR1 MGHDK and CDR2 SYGVNS. This CDR3 spans 16 amino acids. A word on this clone: Its target is not known.

The repertoire was sequenced with immunoSEQ multiplex PCR; TCRdb's copy has only in-frame clones and lacks some. The sample shows about 610,000 clones, about 96% of them seen only once. This receptor was taken from a woman in her 30s in good health. The sequenced sample was naive CD4+ T cells sorted from blood. Subset denoted: CD45RA+ positively selected. The chain combines TRBV25-1 with TRBJ2-5, with TRBD2 matching 7 bases. The end of the DNA fits TRBJ2-7 better, so the J call may be wrong. The CDR3 here is CASSPQSGTLLREQYF. The CDR3 nucleotides read TGTGCCAGCAGCCCCCAGAGCGGGACCCTCCTCCGCGAGCAGTACTTC.